The 17 T cell receptor beta chains listed next were all sequenced from one sample in a study of blood T cell repertoires in COVID-19. Clones were read by immunoSEQ multiplex PCR, and TCRdb kept only the in-frame ones, dropping some. The sample consists of about 86,000 clones, roughly 78% of them appearing once. Material for sequencing was peripheral blood. These receptors all come from a woman older than 75 with acute or convalescent COVID-19.

A few counts support this clone. The chain has TRBV2 and TRBJ1-2, with 9 bases that match TRBD1. This CDR3 has 15 residues. Germline assignment: CDR1 SNHLY and CDR2 FYNNEI. J was trimmed by 5 bases and V by 7 bases; bases with no gene match: 11. CDR3 residues: CASKPGQGSLYGYTF. The DNA of the CDR3 is TGTGCCAGCAAGCCAGGACAGGGGTCGTTATATGGCTACACCTTC.

The chain links TRBV28 to TRBJ2-7, with TRBD1 identical over 9 bases. Trimming removed 4 bases from V and 2 bases from J; junction bases left unmatched: 12. The CDR3 totals 17 residues. Germline-derived CDR1 and CDR2 are MDHEN and SYDVKM. DNA for the CDR3: TGTGCCAGCAGTTCCCCTCTGGGGACAGGGAGACCCTACGAGCAGTACTTC. This codes for CASSSPLGTGRPYEQYF.

With respect to this clone: Other DNA sequences in the same sample also yield this CDR3. The chain recombines TRBV5-1 with TRBJ1-2; D uncertain. The V end lost 0 bases, the J end lost 0 bases, and 6 bases lay between the germline ends. The CDR3 is 14 amino acids. Per the germline V gene, CDR1 is SGHRS and CDR2 is YFSETQ. CDR3: CASSLDGTNYGYTF. The CDR3 DNA reads as TGCGCCAGCAGCTTGGACGGGACTAACTATGGCTACACCTTC.

The gene calls are TRBV5-1 and TRBJ2-5; 11 nucleotides align to TRBD1. The CDR3 loop spans 17 amino acids. Germline assignment: CDR1 SGHRS and CDR2 YFSETQ. J lost 0 bases, V lost 4 bases, and 8 bases had no gene match. The CDR3 spells CASSTGTGGTHQETQYF. CDR3 nucleotide sequence: TGCGCCAGCAGCACTGGGACAGGGGGAACCCACCAAGAGACCCAGTACTTC.

A single count supports this clone. The rearrangement links TRBV29-1 to TRBJ2-3; 7 bases map to TRBD2. The CDR3 is 14 amino acids. Germline V gene sequence: CDR1 SQVTM, CDR2 ANQGSEA. V shed 5 bases, J shed 1 base, and the junction held 6 bases outside the gene matches. Written as DNA, the CDR3 is TGCAGCGTTCAGGCTAGCGGCCGCACAGATACGCAGTATTTT. This gives the protein CSVQASGRTDTQYF.

This clone appeared a single time. The CDR3 region is CASSLGGSYGYTF. The CDR3 DNA sequence: TGTGCCAGCAGTTTAGGAGGCAGCTATGGCTACACCTTC. This chain links TRBV28 with TRBJ1-2; D is unresolved. The length of the CDR3 is 13 residues. Looked up from germline, CDR1 is MDHEN and CDR2 is SYDVKM. Trimming removed 2 bases from V and 4 bases from J, with 8 bases in between.

For this clone: Other DNA sequences in the same sample also yield this CDR3. V usage is TRBV9 and J usage is TRBJ2-7, with D perhaps matching TRBD2 (6 bases). Trimming cost V 4 bases and J 0 bases, with 23 bases left between them. Germline V CDR1 and CDR2: SGDLS, YYNGEE. The CDR3 runs 18 residues. DNA for the CDR3: TGTGCCAGCAGCAAGACCAGCGGGTCGGCGGCGCCCTCCTACGAGCAGTACTTC. It specifies CASSKTSGSAAPSYEQYF.

This CDR3 is CASSYSHVPGTQYF. The CDR3 bases are TGTGCCAGCAGTTATTCCCACGTCCCCGGGACCCAGTACTTC. This rearrangement joins TRBV6-2 or TRBV6-3 to TRBJ2-5, with D unresolved. Trimming cost V 3 bases and J 7 bases, with 15 bases left between them. The CDR3 totals 14 residues. Germline V lookup: CDR1 MNHEY, CDR2 SVGEGT.

This chain joins TRBV19 and TRBJ1-4, with 10 bases that match TRBD1. CDR1 LNHDA and CDR2 SQIVND come from the germline V gene (reference sequence). The CDR3 is made up of 15 amino acids. Trimming took 3 bases from V and 9 from J; bases not matched to a gene: 7. As DNA, the CDR3 is TGTGCCAGTAGTATTCCGGGACAGGGGTTTCAAAAACTGTTTTTT. Translated, it gives CASSIPGQGFQKLFF.

This clone was seen once. The chain employs TRBV10-1 and TRBJ2-2; TRBD1 might be the D (7 bases). CDR1 is WNHNN and CDR2 is SYGVQD in the germline V gene (reference sequence). CDR3 length: 16 amino acids. The germline V and J ends were trimmed by 4 bases and 4 bases, with 16 bases remaining between them. The CDR3 coding sequence is TGCGCCAGCAGTGTAGACCCCAGGGGGGCCACCGGGGAGCTGTTTTTT. Its protein product is CASSVDPRGATGELFF.

The chain combines TRBV5-6 with TRBJ2-3; tentative D call: TRBD2 (6 bases). CDR1 is SGHDT and CDR2 is YYEEEE in the germline V gene. The V end lost 6 bases, the J end lost 2 bases, and 16 bases lay between the germline ends. This CDR3 is built from 15 residues. The DNA of the CDR3 is TGTGCCAGCATCTTCTTTAGCGGTCCCACAGATACGCAGTATTTT. As protein: CASIFFSGPTDTQYF.

The chain uses TRBV11-2 and TRBJ2-2; possibly TRBD1 for D (5 bases). Germline assignment: CDR1 SGHAT and CDR2 FQNNGV. The CDR3 has 12 residues. V lost 5 bases and J lost 7, with 8 bases in between. The CDR3 region has the DNA TGTGCCAGCAGCACAGGTGTCGGGGAGCTGTTTTTT. The encoded protein is CASSTGVGELFF.

The rearrangement links TRBV10-1 to TRBJ2-3; a possible D gene is TRBD1 (6 bases). This CDR3 spans 15 amino acids. The ends were cut back, 2 bases at V and 5 bases at J, with 14 bases in the middle. The germline gives CDR1 WNHNN, CDR2 SYGVQD (reference sequence). CDR3 in amino acids: CASSEADWGQDTQYF. The CDR3, as DNA: TGCGCCAGCAGTGAGGCGGACTGGGGGCAAGATACGCAGTATTTT.

This chain uses TRBV3-1 (or the pseudogene TRBV3-2) with TRBJ1-1; 7 bases align to TRBD1. Germline values: CDR1 LGHDT, CDR2 YNNKEL (reference sequence). The J segment lost 0 bases and the V segment lost 10 bases, leaving 20 bases of the junction unmatched. The CDR3 has 18 amino acids. This chain's CDR3 is CANSHTVLRGTVNTEAFF. The DNA for the CDR3 is TGTGCCAACAGTCACACGGTTCTACGAGGGACAGTGAACACTGAAGCTTTCTTT.

This rearrangement joins TRBV19 to TRBJ1-1; TRBD1 aligns across 7 bases. CDR1 and CDR2 (germline): LNHDA, SQIVND (reference sequence). The CDR3 is 14 amino acids. V was clipped by 3 bases and J by 0 bases; unmatched bases: 1. The CDR3 DNA is TGTGCCAGTAGTATCGGACAGGTGAACACTGAAGCTTTCTTT. Translation: CASSIGQVNTEAFF.

The chain employs TRBV5-4 and TRBJ1-4, with D maybe TRBD1 (5 bases). The CDR3 consists of 15 residues. V gave up 0 bases and J gave up 4 bases, with 10 bases separating them. CDR1 is SGHNT and CDR2 is YYREEE in the germline V gene (reference sequence). The CDR3 coding sequence is TGTGCCAGCAGCTTGGCAGCAGGGCTTAATGAAAAACTGTTTTTT. Encoded protein: CASSLAAGLNEKLFF.

In its sample, this clone was seen a few times. The chain combines TRBV28 with TRBJ1-6; D possibly corresponds to TRBD1 (5 bases). The CDR3 runs 16 residues. From germline, CDR1 is MDHEN and CDR2 SYDVKM. V lost 3 bases to trimming and J lost 7 bases, with 16 bases between them. CDR3 protein: CASSLGGAGENSPLHF. CDR3 coding DNA: TGTGCCAGCAGTTTGGGAGGGGCTGGTGAGAATTCACCCCTCCACTTT.